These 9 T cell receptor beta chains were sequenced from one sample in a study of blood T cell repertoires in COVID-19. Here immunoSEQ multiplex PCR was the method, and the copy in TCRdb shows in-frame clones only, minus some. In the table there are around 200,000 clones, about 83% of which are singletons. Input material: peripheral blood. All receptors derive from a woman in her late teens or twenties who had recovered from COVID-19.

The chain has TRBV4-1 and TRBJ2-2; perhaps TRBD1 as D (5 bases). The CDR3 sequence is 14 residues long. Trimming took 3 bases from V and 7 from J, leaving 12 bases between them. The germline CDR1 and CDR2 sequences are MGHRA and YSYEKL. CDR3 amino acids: CASSQSGLNGELFF. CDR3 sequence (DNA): TGCGCCAGCAGCCAGTCAGGGTTGAACGGGGAGCTGTTTTTT.

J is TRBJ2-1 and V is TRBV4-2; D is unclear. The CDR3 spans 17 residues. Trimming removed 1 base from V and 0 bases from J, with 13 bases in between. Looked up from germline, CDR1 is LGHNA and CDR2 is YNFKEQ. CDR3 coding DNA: TGTGCCAGCAGCCAAGCGCGAGTGATGAGCTCCTACAATGAGCAGTTCTTC. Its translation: CASSQARVMSSYNEQFF.

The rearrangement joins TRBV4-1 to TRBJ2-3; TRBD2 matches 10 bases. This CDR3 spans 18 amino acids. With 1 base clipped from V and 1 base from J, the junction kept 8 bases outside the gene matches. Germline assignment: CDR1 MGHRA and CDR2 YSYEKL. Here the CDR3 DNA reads TGCGCCAGCAGCCAAGGTCCCCCTGGGACTAGCGGCACAGATACGCAGTATTTT. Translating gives CASSQGPPGTSGTDTQYF.

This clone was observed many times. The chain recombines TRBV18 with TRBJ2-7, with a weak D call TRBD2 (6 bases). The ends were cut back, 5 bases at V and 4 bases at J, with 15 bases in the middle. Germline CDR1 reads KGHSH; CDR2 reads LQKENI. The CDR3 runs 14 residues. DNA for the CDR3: TGTGCCAGCTCATCATCGACCGGGACTTACGAGCAGTACGTC. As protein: CASSSSTGTYEQYV.

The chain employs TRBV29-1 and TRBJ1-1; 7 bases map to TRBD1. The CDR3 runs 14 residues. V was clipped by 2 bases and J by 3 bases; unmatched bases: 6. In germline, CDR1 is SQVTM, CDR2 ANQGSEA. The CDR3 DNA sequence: TGCAGCGTTGAATCCCAGGGGGGCCACACTGAAGCTTTCTTT. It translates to CSVESQGGHTEAFF.

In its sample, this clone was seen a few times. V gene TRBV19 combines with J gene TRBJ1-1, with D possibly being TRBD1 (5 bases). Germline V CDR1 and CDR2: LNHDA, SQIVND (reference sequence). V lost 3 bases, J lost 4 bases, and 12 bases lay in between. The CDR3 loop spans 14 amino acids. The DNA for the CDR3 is TGTGCCAGTAGTATTGGGGCGCTGGGCACTGAAGCTTTCTTT. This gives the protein CASSIGALGTEAFF. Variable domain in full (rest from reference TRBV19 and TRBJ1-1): DGGITQSPKYLFRKEGQNVTLSCEQNLNHDAMYWYRQDPGQGLRLIYYSQIVNDFQKGDIAEGYSVSREKKESFPLTVTSAQKNPTAFYLCASSIGALGTEAFFGQGTRLTVV.

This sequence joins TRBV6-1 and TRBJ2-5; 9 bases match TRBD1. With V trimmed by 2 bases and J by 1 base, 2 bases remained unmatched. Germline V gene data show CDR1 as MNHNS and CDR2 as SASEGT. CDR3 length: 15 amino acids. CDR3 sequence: CASSELGQGQETQYF. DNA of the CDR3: TGTGCCAGCAGTGAACTGGGACAGGGCCAAGAGACCCAGTACTTC.

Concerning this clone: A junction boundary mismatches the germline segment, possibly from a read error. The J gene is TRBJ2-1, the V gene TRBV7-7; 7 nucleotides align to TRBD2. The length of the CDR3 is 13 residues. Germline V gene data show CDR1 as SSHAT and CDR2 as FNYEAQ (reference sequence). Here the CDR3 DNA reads TGTGCTAGCAGCTTAGTGTGGGAGGGGGAGCAGTTCTTC. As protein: CASSLVWEGEQFF.

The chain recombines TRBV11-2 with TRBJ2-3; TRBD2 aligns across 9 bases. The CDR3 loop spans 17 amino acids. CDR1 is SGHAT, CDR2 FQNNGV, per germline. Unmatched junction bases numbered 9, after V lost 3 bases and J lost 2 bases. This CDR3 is CASSLGSGGRTTDTQYF. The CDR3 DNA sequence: TGTGCCAGCAGCTTGGGGAGCGGGGGGCGAACCACAGATACGCAGTATTTT.